Presented here are 14 T cell receptor beta chains from one specimen sequenced in a study of blood T cell repertoires in COVID-19. Method: immunoSEQ multiplex PCR; TCRdb's copy keeps in-frame clones and lacks some. The profile shows about 40,000 clones, approximately 88% of them singletons. The specimen sequenced was peripheral blood. The origin of the receptors is a woman aged 70-85 years with acute or convalescent COVID-19.

This chain uses TRBV6-1 with TRBJ2-2, with 7 bases identical to TRBD2. The CDR3 runs 15 residues. Germline CDR1 reads MNHNS; CDR2 reads SASEGT. V was clipped by 3 bases and J by 0 bases; unmatched bases: 1. The CDR3 protein is CASSEGLTNTGELFF. The CDR3 DNA follows: TGTGCCAGCAGTGAGGGACTAACGAACACCGGGGAGCTGTTTTTT.

V is TRBV19 and J is TRBJ2-4; D ambiguous. This CDR3 has 16 amino acids. Germline-derived CDR1 and CDR2 are LNHDA and SQIVND (reference sequence). V was pared by 0 bases and J by 11 bases, with 20 bases between. The CDR3: CASSIDPKSWSLVQYF. The CDR3 nucleotides read TGTGCCAGTAGTATAGATCCAAAGTCGTGGAGTTTAGTTCAGTACTTC.

V usage is TRBV4-3 and J usage is TRBJ2-1, with TRBD2 as a possible D gene (6 bases). This CDR3 has 17 amino acids. Germline CDR1 reads LGHNA; CDR2 reads YSLEER. With 0 bases removed from V and 3 bases from J, the gap between germline ends came to 15 bases. The CDR3 sequence: CASSQDYSGAYYNEQFF. In nucleotides, the CDR3 is TGCGCCAGCAGCCAAGATTATTCGGGAGCCTACTACAATGAGCAGTTCTTC.

V and J are TRBV6-5 and TRBJ2-2, with TRBD1 matching over 7 bases. Germline loops: CDR1 MNHEY, CDR2 SVGAGI. Losses at the gene ends were 2 bases for V and 5 bases for J; bases not matched to a gene: 2. CDR3 length equals 14 residues. CDR3 amino acids: CASSYPQGTGELFF. The CDR3 region has the DNA TGTGCCAGCAGTTACCCACAGGGGACCGGGGAGCTGTTTTTT.

The V gene is TRBV7-8, the J gene TRBJ2-3; TRBD1 is a possible D gene (7 bases). The CDR3 consists of 15 residues. Trimming left V 3 bases short and J 5 bases short, with 15 bases between. Germline V gene sequence: CDR1 SGHVS, CDR2 FQNEAQ. The CDR3: CASSFPGGSEDTQYF. The CDR3 DNA is TGTGCCAGCAGCTTTCCAGGGGGGTCGGAAGATACGCAGTATTTT.

The V and J genes are TRBV5-1 and TRBJ2-3; 12 nucleotides line up with TRBD2. This CDR3 has 17 amino acids. Germline V lookup: CDR1 SGHRS, CDR2 YFSETQ. Trimming cost V 4 bases and J 3 bases; bases outside gene matches: 9. The CDR3 bases are TGCGCCAGCAGCGGTCTTTCCGGGACTAGCGGGACAGATACGCAGTATTTT. This encodes CASSGLSGTSGTDTQYF.

The J gene is TRBJ2-1, the V gene TRBV7-2; tentatively, D is TRBD2 (5 bases). This CDR3 has 15 residues. Trimming removed 3 bases at V and 8 bases at J, with 17 bases between. Germline values: CDR1 SGHTA, CDR2 FQGNSA. CDR3 loop: CASSFMGGGQDEQFF. The CDR3 nucleotides read TGTGCCAGCAGCTTTATGGGCGGCGGGCAGGATGAGCAGTTCTTC. Combining the CDR3 with reference TRBV7-2 and TRBJ2-1 gives the whole variable domain GAGVSQSPSNKVTEKGKDVELRCDPISGHTALYWYRQSLGQGLEFLIYFQGNSAPDKSGLPSDRFSAERTGGSVSTLTIQRTQQEDSAVYLCASSFMGGGQDEQFFGPGTRLTVL.

The rearrangement uses TRBV6-5 and TRBJ1-2; D is possibly TRBD1 (5 bases). This CDR3 spans 11 amino acids. V was cut by 5 bases and J by 6 bases, with 7 bases left in between. The germline V gene has CDR1 MNHEY and CDR2 SVGAGI. The CDR3 region has the DNA TGTGCCAGCAGTCAGGGTGATGGCTACACCTTC. It is translated as CASSQGDGYTF.

The chain uses TRBV3-1 (or the pseudogene TRBV3-2) and TRBJ2-6; TRBD1 agrees at 9 bases. Germline CDR1 and CDR2: LGHDT and YNNKEL (reference sequence). The CDR3 sequence is 18 residues long. Losses at the gene ends were 3 bases for V and 0 bases for J; bases not matched to a gene: 6. CDR3 DNA: TGTGCCAGCAGCCAGTGGGACAGGGCTAGCTCTGGGGCCAACGTCCTGACTTTC. Translating gives CASSQWDRASSGANVLTF.

The V and J genes are TRBV27 and TRBJ2-2, with D possibly being TRBD2 (5 bases). This CDR3 has 14 residues. Trimming left V 5 bases short and J 1 base short, with 8 bases between. Germline-derived CDR1 and CDR2 are MNHEY and SMNVEV (reference sequence). The CDR3 bases are TGTGCCAGCAGTCATACTAGGAACACCGGGGAGCTGTTTTTT. It is translated as CASSHTRNTGELFF.

This chain links TRBV6-5 with TRBJ1-6; D remains unclear. CDR3 length equals 14 residues. V gave up 6 bases and J gave up 7 bases, with 13 bases separating them. Germline V lookup: CDR1 MNHEY, CDR2 SVGAGI. CDR3: CASRGPLSNSPLHF. Written as DNA, the CDR3 is TGTGCCAGCAGGGGCCCCCTATCCAATTCACCCCTCCACTTT.

V usage is TRBV6-2 or TRBV6-3 and J usage is TRBJ2-7; TRBD1 agrees at 8 bases. The J segment lost 5 bases and the V segment lost 2 bases, leaving 2 bases of the junction unmatched. This CDR3 is 13 amino acids long. Germline V CDR1 and CDR2: MNHEY, SVGEGT. CDR3 in amino acids: CASSYTGGHEQYV. For the CDR3, the DNA is TGTGCCAGCAGTTACACAGGGGGGCACGAGCAGTACGTC.

This clone has just one count. The chain has TRBV9 and TRBJ2-1; 11 bases agree with TRBD1. This CDR3 is 16 amino acids long. V lost 0 bases and J lost 7; bases outside the gene matches: 6. The germline CDR1 and CDR2 sequences are SGDLS and YYNGEE. The CDR3 protein is CASSVGTGGENNEQFF. The CDR3 region has the DNA TGTGCCAGCAGCGTAGGGACAGGGGGCGAAAATAATGAGCAGTTCTTC.

V and J are TRBV5-8 and TRBJ2-1, with a possible D match to TRBD1 (6 bases). Deletions cut 5 bases from V and 8 bases from J, with 20 bases between. The CDR3 is made up of 15 amino acids. Germline V gives CDR1 SGHTS, CDR2 YDEGEE. CDR3 nucleotides: TGTGCCAGCAGATTACAGGGCTCATCTCGCGATGAGCAGTTCTTC. Translation: CASRLQGSSRDEQFF.